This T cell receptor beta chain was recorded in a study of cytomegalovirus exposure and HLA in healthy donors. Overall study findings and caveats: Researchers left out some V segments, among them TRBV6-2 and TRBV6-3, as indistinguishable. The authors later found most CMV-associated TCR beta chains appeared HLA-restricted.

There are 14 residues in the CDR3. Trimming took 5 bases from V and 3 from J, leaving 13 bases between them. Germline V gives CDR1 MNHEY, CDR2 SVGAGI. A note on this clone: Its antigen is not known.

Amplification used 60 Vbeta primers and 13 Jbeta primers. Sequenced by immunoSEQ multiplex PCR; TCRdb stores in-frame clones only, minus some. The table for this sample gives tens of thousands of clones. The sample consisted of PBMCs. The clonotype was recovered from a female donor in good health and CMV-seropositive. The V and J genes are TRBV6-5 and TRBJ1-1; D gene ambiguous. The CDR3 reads CASSKPGGYTEAFF. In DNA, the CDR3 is TGTGCCAGCAGTAAGCCGGGAGGTTACACTGAAGCTTTCTTT.